Below are 20 T cell receptor beta chains sequenced from a single sample in a study of blood T cells in healthy people across ages. For the second PCR, which ran for roughly 6 to 12 cycles, a sample-barcoded 5' primer and a J-beta primer mix were used. One entry per CDR3 protein results from TCRdb running MiXCR on the 5' RACE reads. Among about 320,000 distinct CDR3 sequences listed, around 29% were seen once. The specimen was blood. These receptors all stem from a woman between 65 and 79 years old in good health.

The V gene is TRBV9, the J gene TRBJ2-3; tentatively, D is TRBD2 (6 bases). Looked up from germline, CDR1 is SGDLS and CDR2 is YYNGEE. The length of the CDR3 is 13 residues. V was cut by 7 bases and J by 1 base, with 10 bases left in between. The CDR3 spells CASDSSGTDTQYF. CDR3 nucleotides: TGTGCCAGCGATTCTAGCGGCACAGATACGCAGTATTTT.

This chain links TRBV29-1 with TRBJ2-7; TRBD1 aligns across 8 bases. This CDR3 spans 14 amino acids. Germline V lookup: CDR1 SQVTM, CDR2 ANQGSEA. Trimming cost V 5 bases and J 0 bases; bases outside gene matches: 6. In nucleotides, the CDR3 is TGCAGCGTTTTGGGGACAGGCTTCTCCTACGAGCAGTACTTC. Its translation: CSVLGTGFSYEQYF.

This clonotype has just a few counts. The chain joins TRBV6-6 to TRBJ2-5; a weak D match, TRBD1 (6 bases). V gave up 2 bases and J gave up 7 bases, with 14 bases separating them. This CDR3 contains 14 residues. Germline CDR1 MNHNY, CDR2 SVGAGI (reference sequence). In DNA, the CDR3 is TGTGCCAGCAGTTACGCTGGGGGCTTAGGGACCCAGTACTTC. Residues: CASSYAGGLGTQYF.

CDR3 region: CASSFSYSYEQYF. In DNA form, the CDR3 reads TGCGCCAGCAGCTTCTCCTACTCCTACGAGCAGTACTTC. The chain couples TRBV5-1 to TRBJ2-7; no reliable D call. The CDR3 spans 13 residues. Between the trimmed V and J ends, which lost 2 bases and 0 bases, there was a span of 6 bases. Germline V gene sequence: CDR1 SGHRS, CDR2 YFSETQ.

This clonotype was found once. V and J are TRBV19 and TRBJ1-1; TRBD1 is a possible D gene (6 bases). The CDR3 contains 13 residues. Trimming removed 4 bases from V and 3 bases from J, with 9 bases in between. Germline loops: CDR1 LNHDA, CDR2 SQIVND (reference sequence). The CDR3 protein is CASSTGAYTEAFF. The DNA of the CDR3 is TGTGCCAGTAGTACAGGGGCTTACACTGAAGCTTTCTTT.

The chain carries TRBV28 and TRBJ1-1, with 7 nucleotides matching TRBD1. The V segment lost 6 bases and the J segment 3 bases; nucleotides outside the gene matches: 1. Germline CDR1 and CDR2: MDHEN and SYDVKM. This CDR3 spans 12 amino acids. Here the CDR3 reads CASRTGHTEAFF. CDR3 DNA sequence: TGTGCCAGCAGGACAGGGCACACTGAAGCTTTCTTT.

This clonotype was detected ten times or more. The chain has TRBV20-1 and TRBJ2-7; 8 bases line up with TRBD1. The germline V gene has CDR1 DFQATT and CDR2 SNEGSKA (reference sequence). V dropped 0 bases and J dropped 0; count of bases not matched to a gene: 4. CDR3 length: 15 residues. The CDR3 bases are TGCAGTGCTAGAGAGCGGGACAGGAGCTCCTACGAGCAGTACTTC. It is translated as CSARERDRSSYEQYF.

The CDR3 loop is CASSRIGKETQYF. The CDR3, as DNA: TGCGCCAGCAGCCGAATAGGGAAAGAGACCCAGTACTTC. V is TRBV5-1 and J is TRBJ2-5; D is undetermined. The CDR3 runs to 13 residues. Trimming removed 4 bases at V and 3 bases at J, with 10 bases between. The germline gives CDR1 SGHRS, CDR2 YFSETQ.

This clonotype was seen a handful of times. V gene TRBV12-3 or TRBV12-4 combines with J gene TRBJ2-5, with 9 bases fitting TRBD1. CDR3 length equals 16 residues. Trimming removed 7 bases from V and 5 bases from J; junction bases left unmatched: 14. CDR3 sequence reads: CASTGDRERPRETQYF. CDR3 coding DNA: TGTGCCAGCACCGGGGACAGGGAACGACCCCGGGAGACCCAGTACTTC.

This clonotype was detected many times. The gene calls are TRBV29-1 and TRBJ2-7; 7 bases match TRBD1. The ends lost 7 bases at V and 2 bases at J; junction bases unmatched: 8. Germline V gene sequence: CDR1 SQVTM, CDR2 ANQGSEA. The CDR3 runs 13 residues. CDR3 nucleotide sequence: TGCAGCGCCCGGACAGGCGAGCCCTACGAGCAGTACTTC. It is translated as CSARTGEPYEQYF.

J is TRBJ2-1 and V is TRBV7-3; 12 positions match TRBD2. The junction had 4 bases not matched to a gene; V was cut back by 5 bases and J by 8 bases. CDR3 length: 14 amino acids. CDR1 is SGHTA and CDR2 is FQGTGA in the germline V gene. CDR3 residues: CASSPSGRGHEQFF. The CDR3, as DNA: TGTGCCAGCAGCCCTAGCGGGAGGGGGCATGAGCAGTTCTTC.

This chain links TRBV5-1 with TRBJ2-2, with D perhaps matching TRBD1 (5 bases). The CDR3 extends over 15 amino acids. The V gene's germline CDR1 is SGHRS and CDR2 YFSETQ. The V gene lost 2 bases and the J gene lost 5 bases, with 13 bases spanning the gap. The CDR3 loop reads CASSFLQGTTGELFF. CDR3 in DNA: TGCGCCAGCAGCTTTTTGCAGGGTACTACCGGGGAGCTGTTTTTT.

This chain uses TRBV29-1 with TRBJ2-7, with 8 bases that match TRBD1. The length of the CDR3 is 14 residues. The germline CDR1 and CDR2 sequences are SQVTM and ANQGSEA. The V segment lost 4 bases and the J segment 5 bases; nucleotides outside the gene matches: 10. For the CDR3, the DNA is TGCAGCGTTGGGCGAGGGACAGGTACGGACGAGCAGTACTTC. This encodes CSVGRGTGTDEQYF.

The genes are TRBV29-1 and TRBJ1-1; no definite D call. The CDR3 totals 10 residues. Germline assignment: CDR1 SQVTM and CDR2 ANQGSEA. The V end lost 8 bases, the J end lost 8 bases, and 12 bases lay between the germline ends. The CDR3, as DNA: TGCAGCATTGCACACCCAGAAGCTTTCTTT. It yields the protein CSIAHPEAFF.

This clonotype was counted between two and nine times. CDR3 loop: CASSFIRGNYEQYF. DNA for the CDR3: TGTGCCAGCAGTTTTATCAGGGGTAACTACGAGCAGTACTTC. The chain employs TRBV28 and TRBJ2-7, with TRBD1 as a possible D gene (6 bases). V gave up 3 bases and J gave up 3 bases, with 12 bases separating them. This CDR3 has 14 residues. Germline assignment: CDR1 MDHEN and CDR2 SYDVKM.

This clonotype turned up a few times. The gene calls are TRBV20-1 and TRBJ1-2, with 12 bases aligning to TRBD1. Germline-derived CDR1 and CDR2 are DFQATT and SNEGSKA (reference sequence). The CDR3 is 15 residues long. V lost 6 bases and J lost 4; bases outside the gene matches: 9. CDR3 residues: CSAGTGGASSYGYTF. CDR3 nucleotides: TGCAGTGCCGGGACAGGGGGCGCGTCGAGCTATGGCTACACCTTC.

CDR3 in DNA: TGTGCCAGCAGCTCATATGGCTACACCTTC. This translates into CASSSYGYTF. The chain uses TRBV7-9 and TRBJ1-2; D is undetermined. The CDR3 is 10 residues long. Germline V lookup: CDR1 SEHNR, CDR2 FQNEAQ (reference sequence). V was shortened by 4 bases and J by 5 bases, with 2 bases between the two germline ends.

This clonotype showed up just once. The rearrangement joins TRBV6-1 to TRBJ2-3; 8 nucleotides line up with TRBD1. CDR1 is MNHNS and CDR2 is SASEGT in the germline V gene. CDR3 length equals 16 residues. Trimming removed 3 bases from V and 9 bases from J; junction bases left unmatched: 14. The CDR3 nucleotides are TGTGCCAGCAGTGAGCGACCAGGGGGCCCACAGAACACGCAGTATTTT. It is translated as CASSERPGGPQNTQYF.

The chain combines TRBV6-2 or TRBV6-3 with TRBJ1-2; D is undetermined. The CDR3 contains 13 residues. Trimming pared 7 bases from V and 1 base from J, leaving 10 bases between. The V gene's germline CDR1 is MNHEY and CDR2 SVGEGT. This chain's CDR3 is CASTVSFNYGYTF. The CDR3 DNA reads as TGTGCCAGCACAGTATCGTTTAACTATGGCTACACCTTC.

The chain employs TRBV6-5 and TRBJ2-3, with D possibly TRBD1 on 6 matching bases. The germline V and J ends were trimmed by 2 bases and 3 bases, with 9 bases remaining between them. The CDR3 contains 14 residues. The germline gives CDR1 MNHEY, CDR2 SVGAGI. CDR3 loop: CASSYGTNTDTQYF. CDR3 in DNA: TGTGCCAGCAGTTACGGGACAAATACAGATACGCAGTATTTT.